Listed below are T cell receptor beta chains from one sample, sequenced in a study of immune evolution from preneoplasia to lung adenocarcinoma. The table came from immunoSEQ multiplex PCR; TCRdb's copy has only in-frame clones and leaves some out. The sample has fewer than 5,500 clones; less than 90% are singletons. Material for sequencing was FFPE minimally invasive lung adenocarcinoma tissue. The receptors were gathered from a person between 60 and 80 years old with lung adenocarcinoma. Each CDR3 is given without its conserved first and last residue.

length: 12
J: TRBJ1-2
V: TRBV30
CDR3: AWSKVRLGYGYT

length: 14
J: TRBJ1-6
V: TRBV10-3
CDR3: AISEPGGLGESPLH

length: 11
J: TRBJ2-5
V: TRBV27
CDR3: ASSLRAQETQY

length: 12
J: TRBJ2-3
V: TRBV27
CDR3: ASSPLEYTDTQY

length: 10
J: TRBJ1-2
V: TRBV29-1
CDR3: SAETDVYGYT

length: 15
J: TRBJ1-3
V: TRBV18
CDR3: ASSISIAQNSGNTIY

length: 13
J: TRBJ1-4
V: TRBV2
CDR3: ASYSRGQRGEKLF

length: 13
J: TRBJ1-4
V: TRBV6-5
CDR3: ASSRTGTPDEKLF

length: 11
J: TRBJ2-4
V: TRBV14
CDR3: ASSPNTSNIQY

length: 14
J: TRBJ1-4
V: TRBV5-1
CDR3: ASSLSRTGGFEKLF

length: 12
J: TRBJ2-3
V: TRBV7-3
CDR3: ASRPSGGADTQY

length: 15
J: TRBJ2-2
V: TRBV11-3
CDR3: ASSLDLSIPNTGELF

length: 11
J: TRBJ2-5
V: TRBV7-6
CDR3: ASSPGGVETQY

length: 12
J: TRBJ1-5
V: TRBV2
CDR3: ASSEEGGTQPQH

length: 14
J: TRBJ1-1
V: TRBV27
CDR3: ASSKTLGTLNTEAF

length: 13
J: TRBJ2-7
V: TRBV7-8
CDR3: ASSFPAGPANEQY

length: 14
J: TRBJ1-2
V: TRBV19
CDR3: ASTTTGTGKSYGYT

length: 14
J: TRBJ2-7
V: TRBV28
CDR3: ASSFLGGDISYEQY

length: 13
J: TRBJ2-5
V: TRBV19
CDR3: ASSRGQDIMETQY

length: 14
J: TRBJ2-1
V: TRBV28
CDR3: ASFKLRGAGSGEQF

length: 12
J: TRBJ2-4
V: TRBV28
CDR3: ASSSTNIKNIQY

length: 14
J: TRBJ2-5
V: TRBV15
CDR3: ATSREGTGGLETQY

length: 15
J: TRBJ2-3
V: TRBV9
CDR3: ASSVGPFGGASDTQY

length: 13
J: TRBJ2-1
V: TRBV11-2
CDR3: ASSLWLAGGNEQF

length: 12
J: TRBJ2-2
V: TRBV6-6
CDR3: ASAGGRATGELF

length: 16
J: TRBJ2-4
V: TRBV10-2
CDR3: ASSEFSGGLIAKNIQY